This T cell receptor (beta chain) was captured in a study of blood T cell repertoires in COVID-19. At the level of the study: PBMCs, B-cell-depleted T cells, or T cells provided the cDNA or gDNA that made up the material.

Looked up from germline, CDR1 is SEHNR and CDR2 is FQNEAQ (reference sequence). This CDR3 spans 12 amino acids. V lost 5 bases, J lost 4 bases, and 8 bases lay in between. Original processing methods: Quantification of nucleated cells was approximated via reference gene primer amplification. The data were produced by immunoSEQ multiplex PCR, yet TCRdb's version contains in-frame clones alone and is incomplete. That table supplies the V and J calls and clone size; D and trimming were determined from the DNA. The sample lists over 50,000 clones; around 85% were seen once. The sequencing input was peripheral blood. V usage is TRBV7-9 and J usage is TRBJ1-1; D is ambiguous. This sequence originates from a man in his sixties or seventies with acute or convalescent COVID-19. CDR3 region: CASSAGITEAFF. The DNA for the CDR3 is TGTGCCAGCAGCGCGGGGATCACTGAAGCTTTCTTT.